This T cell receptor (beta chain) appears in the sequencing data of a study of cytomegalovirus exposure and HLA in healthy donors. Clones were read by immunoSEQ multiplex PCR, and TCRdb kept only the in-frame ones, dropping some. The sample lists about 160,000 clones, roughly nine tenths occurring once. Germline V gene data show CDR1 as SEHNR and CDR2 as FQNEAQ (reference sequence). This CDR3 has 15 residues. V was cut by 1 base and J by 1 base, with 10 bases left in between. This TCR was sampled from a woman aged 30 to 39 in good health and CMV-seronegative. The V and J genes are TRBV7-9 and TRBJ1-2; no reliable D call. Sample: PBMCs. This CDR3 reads CASSLGSPVNYGYTF. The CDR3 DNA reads TGTGCCAGCAGCTTAGGCAGTCCCGTTAACTATGGCTACACCTTC.